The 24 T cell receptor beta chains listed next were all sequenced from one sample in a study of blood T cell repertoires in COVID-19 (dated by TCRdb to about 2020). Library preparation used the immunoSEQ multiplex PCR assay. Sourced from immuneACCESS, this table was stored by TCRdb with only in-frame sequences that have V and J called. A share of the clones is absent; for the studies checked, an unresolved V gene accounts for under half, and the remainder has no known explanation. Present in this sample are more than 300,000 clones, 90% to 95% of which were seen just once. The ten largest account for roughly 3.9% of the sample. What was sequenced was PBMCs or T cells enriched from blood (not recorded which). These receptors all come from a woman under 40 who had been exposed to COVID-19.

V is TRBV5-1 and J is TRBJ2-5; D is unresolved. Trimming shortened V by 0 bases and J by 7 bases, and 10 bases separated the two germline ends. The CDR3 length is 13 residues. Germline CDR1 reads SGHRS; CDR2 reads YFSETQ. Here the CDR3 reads CASSLGPPGTQYF. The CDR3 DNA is TGCGCCAGCAGCTTGGGGCCACCGGGGACCCAGTACTTC.

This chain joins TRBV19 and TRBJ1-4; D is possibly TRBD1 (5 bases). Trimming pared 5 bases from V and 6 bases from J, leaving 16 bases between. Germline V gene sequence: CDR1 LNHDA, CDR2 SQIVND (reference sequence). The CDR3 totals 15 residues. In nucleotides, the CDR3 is TGTGCCAGTAGTCCTCAGGACGGGGGTCATGAAAAACTGTTTTTT. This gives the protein CASSPQDGGHEKLFF.

The CDR3 loop is CASSYWAQPQHF. The CDR3 region has the DNA TGTGCCAGCAGCTACTGGGCCCAGCCCCAGCATTTT. This chain joins TRBV5-8 and TRBJ1-5; unclear D gene. Germline V gives CDR1 SGHTS, CDR2 YDEGEE. This CDR3 contains 12 residues. Trimming shortened V by 3 bases and J by 7 bases, and 8 bases separated the two germline ends. The full variable domain, in which reference TRBV5-8 and TRBJ1-5 provide the parts outside the CDR3, is EAGVTQSPTHLIKTRGQQATLRCSPISGHTSVYWYQQALGLGLQFLLWYDEGEERNRGNFPPRFSGRQFPNYSSELNVNALELEDSALYLCASSYWAQPQHFGDGTRLSIL.

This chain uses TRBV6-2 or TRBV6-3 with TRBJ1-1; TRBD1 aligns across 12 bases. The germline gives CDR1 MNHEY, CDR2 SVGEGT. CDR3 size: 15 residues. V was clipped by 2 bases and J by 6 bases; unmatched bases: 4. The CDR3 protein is CASSYGDRGLPEAFF. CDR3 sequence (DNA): TGTGCCAGCAGTTACGGGGACAGGGGGCTTCCTGAAGCTTTCTTT.

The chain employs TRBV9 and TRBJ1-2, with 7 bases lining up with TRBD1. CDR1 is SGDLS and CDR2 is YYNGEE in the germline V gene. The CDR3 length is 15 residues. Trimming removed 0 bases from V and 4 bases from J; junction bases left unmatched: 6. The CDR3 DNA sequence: TGTGCCAGCAGCGTAGTCCCGGGACAGTCCTATGGCTACACCTTC. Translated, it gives CASSVVPGQSYGYTF.

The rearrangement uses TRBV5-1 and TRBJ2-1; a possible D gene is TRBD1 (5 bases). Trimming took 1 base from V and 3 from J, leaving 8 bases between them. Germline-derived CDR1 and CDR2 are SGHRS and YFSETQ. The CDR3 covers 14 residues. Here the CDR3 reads CASSLSRGYNEQFF. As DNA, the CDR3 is TGCGCCAGCAGCTTGTCTAGGGGCTACAATGAGCAGTTCTTC.

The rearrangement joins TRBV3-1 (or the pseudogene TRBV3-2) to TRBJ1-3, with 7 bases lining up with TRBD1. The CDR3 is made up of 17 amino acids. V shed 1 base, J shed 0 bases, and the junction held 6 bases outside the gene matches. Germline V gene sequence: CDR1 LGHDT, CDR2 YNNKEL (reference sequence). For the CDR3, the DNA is TGTGCCAGCAGCCAAGGCGAGGACAGGACCTCTGGAAACACCATATATTTT. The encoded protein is CASSQGEDRTSGNTIYF.

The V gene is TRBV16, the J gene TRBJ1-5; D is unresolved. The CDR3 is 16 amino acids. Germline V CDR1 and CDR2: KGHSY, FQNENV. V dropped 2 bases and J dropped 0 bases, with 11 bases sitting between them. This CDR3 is CASSQTFKDSNQPQHF. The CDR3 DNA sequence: TGTGCCAGCAGCCAAACTTTCAAAGATAGCAATCAGCCCCAGCATTTT.

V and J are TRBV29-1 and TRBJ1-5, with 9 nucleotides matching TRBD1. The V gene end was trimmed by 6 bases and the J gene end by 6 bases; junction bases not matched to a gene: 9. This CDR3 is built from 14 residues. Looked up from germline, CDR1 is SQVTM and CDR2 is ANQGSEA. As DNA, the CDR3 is TGCAGCGTGGTTACAGGGGGCCTGGGTCAGCCCCAGCATTTT. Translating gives CSVVTGGLGQPQHF.

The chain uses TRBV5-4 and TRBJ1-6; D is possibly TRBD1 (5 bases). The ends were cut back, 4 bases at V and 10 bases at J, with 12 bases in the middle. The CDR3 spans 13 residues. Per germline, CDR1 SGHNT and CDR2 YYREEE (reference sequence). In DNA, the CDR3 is TGTGCCAGCAGCCCGGCGGGGGACTCACCCCTCCACTTT. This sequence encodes CASSPAGDSPLHF.

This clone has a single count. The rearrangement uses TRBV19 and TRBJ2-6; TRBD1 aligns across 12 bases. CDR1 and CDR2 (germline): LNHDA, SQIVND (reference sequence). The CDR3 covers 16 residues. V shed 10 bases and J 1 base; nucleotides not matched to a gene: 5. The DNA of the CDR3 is TGTGCCACCAGGGACAGGGGGCGATCTGGGGCCAACGTCCTGACTTTC. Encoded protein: CATRDRGRSGANVLTF.

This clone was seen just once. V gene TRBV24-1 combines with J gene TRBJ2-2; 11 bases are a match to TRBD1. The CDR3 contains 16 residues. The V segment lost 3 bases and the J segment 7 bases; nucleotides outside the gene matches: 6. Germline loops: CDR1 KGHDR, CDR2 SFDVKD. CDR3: CATSDPGQGGGGELFF. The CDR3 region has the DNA TGTGCCACCAGTGATCCGGGACAGGGGGGAGGCGGGGAGCTGTTTTTT.

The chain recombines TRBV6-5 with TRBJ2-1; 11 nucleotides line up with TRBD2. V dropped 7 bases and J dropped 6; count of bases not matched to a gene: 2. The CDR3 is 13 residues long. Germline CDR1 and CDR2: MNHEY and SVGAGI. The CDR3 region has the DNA TGTGCCAGCATTCTAGCGGGGGGCAATGAGCAGTTCTTC. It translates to CASILAGGNEQFF.

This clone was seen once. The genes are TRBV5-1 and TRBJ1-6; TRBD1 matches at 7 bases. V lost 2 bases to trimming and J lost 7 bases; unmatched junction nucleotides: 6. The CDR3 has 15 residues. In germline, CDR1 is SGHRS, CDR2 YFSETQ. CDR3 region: CASSFTSGQNSPLHF. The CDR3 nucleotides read TGCGCCAGCAGCTTTACCTCGGGACAGAATTCACCCCTCCACTTT.

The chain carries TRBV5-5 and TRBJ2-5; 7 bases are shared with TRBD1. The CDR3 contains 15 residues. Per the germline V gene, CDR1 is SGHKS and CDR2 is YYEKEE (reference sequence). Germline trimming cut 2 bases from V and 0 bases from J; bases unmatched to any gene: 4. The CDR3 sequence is CASSFDRAYQETQYF. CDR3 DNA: TGTGCCAGCAGCTTTGACAGGGCGTACCAAGAGACCCAGTACTTC.

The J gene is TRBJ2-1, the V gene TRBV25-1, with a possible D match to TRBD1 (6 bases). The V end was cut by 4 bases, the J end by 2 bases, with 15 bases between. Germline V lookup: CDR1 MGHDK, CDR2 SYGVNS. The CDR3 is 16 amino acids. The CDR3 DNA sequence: TGTGCCAGCAGTGGTGTTCTAGGGGGAGCCTACAATGAGCAGTTCTTC. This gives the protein CASSGVLGGAYNEQFF.

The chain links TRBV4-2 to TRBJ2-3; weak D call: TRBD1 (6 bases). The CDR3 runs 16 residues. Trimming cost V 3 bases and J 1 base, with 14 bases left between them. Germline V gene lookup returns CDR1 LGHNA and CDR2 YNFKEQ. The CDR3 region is CASSHRKNRGTDTQYF. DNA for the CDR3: TGTGCCAGCAGCCACAGAAAAAACAGGGGCACAGATACGCAGTATTTT.

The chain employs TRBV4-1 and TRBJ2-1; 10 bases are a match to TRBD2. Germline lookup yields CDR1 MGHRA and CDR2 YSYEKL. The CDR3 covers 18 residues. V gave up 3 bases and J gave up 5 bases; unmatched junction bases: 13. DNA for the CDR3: TGCGCCAGCAGCCAGTCCAGCGGGGGGGCTCTTCCCCACAATGAGCAGTTCTTC. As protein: CASSQSSGGALPHNEQFF.

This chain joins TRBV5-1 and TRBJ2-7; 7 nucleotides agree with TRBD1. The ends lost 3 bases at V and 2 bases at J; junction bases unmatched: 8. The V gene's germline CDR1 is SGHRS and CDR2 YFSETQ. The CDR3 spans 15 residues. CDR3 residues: CASSWTGPGAYEQYF. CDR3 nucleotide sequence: TGCGCCAGCAGCTGGACAGGCCCAGGGGCCTACGAGCAGTACTTC.

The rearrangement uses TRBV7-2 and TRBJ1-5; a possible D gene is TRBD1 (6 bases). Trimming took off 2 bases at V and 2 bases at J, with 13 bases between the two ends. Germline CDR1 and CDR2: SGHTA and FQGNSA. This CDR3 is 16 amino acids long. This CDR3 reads CASSLTGGAGNQPQHF. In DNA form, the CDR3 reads TGTGCCAGCAGCTTAACTGGGGGCGCCGGCAATCAGCCCCAGCATTTT.

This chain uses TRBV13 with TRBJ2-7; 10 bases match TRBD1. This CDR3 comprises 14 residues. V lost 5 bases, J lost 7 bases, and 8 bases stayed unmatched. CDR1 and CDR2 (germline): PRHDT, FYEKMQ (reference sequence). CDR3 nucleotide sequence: TGTGCCAGCAGCAGGGGACAGGGGTATGGGGAGCAGTACTTC. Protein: CASSRGQGYGEQYF.

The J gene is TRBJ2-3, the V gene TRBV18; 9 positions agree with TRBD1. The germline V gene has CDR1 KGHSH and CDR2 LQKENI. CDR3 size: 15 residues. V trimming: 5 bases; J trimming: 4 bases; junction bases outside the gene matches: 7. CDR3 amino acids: CASSSPGQGSDTQYF. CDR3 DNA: TGTGCCAGCTCATCGCCGGGACAGGGATCAGATACGCAGTATTTT.

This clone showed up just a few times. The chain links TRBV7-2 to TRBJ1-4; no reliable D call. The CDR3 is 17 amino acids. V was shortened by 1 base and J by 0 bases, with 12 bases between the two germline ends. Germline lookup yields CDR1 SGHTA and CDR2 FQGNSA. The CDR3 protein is CASSLDLKLATNEKLFF. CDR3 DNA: TGTGCCAGCAGCTTAGATCTCAAACTGGCAACTAATGAAAAACTGTTTTTT.

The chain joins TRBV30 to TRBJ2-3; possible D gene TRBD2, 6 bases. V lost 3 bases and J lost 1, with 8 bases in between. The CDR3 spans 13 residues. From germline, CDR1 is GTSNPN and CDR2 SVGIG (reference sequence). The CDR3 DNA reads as TGTGCCTGGAGACTAGCCGGCACAGATACGCAGTATTTT. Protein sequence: CAWRLAGTDTQYF.